One and the same sample provided the 8 T cell receptor beta chains below, sequenced in a study of blood T cells in healthy people across ages. A second about 7 to 12 cycle PCR used barcoded and J-beta primers. TCRdb re-derived calls from the 5' RACE reads in MiXCR, one entry per CDR3 protein. The sample has about 1.1 million distinct CDR3 sequences, less than 45% seen once. Sequences were obtained from blood. Receptors originate from a man younger than 35 in good health.

V and J are TRBV12-3 or TRBV12-4 and TRBJ2-3; TRBD2 matches 8 bases. V was clipped by 0 bases and J by 0 bases; unmatched bases: 14. This CDR3 contains 20 residues. Written as DNA, the CDR3 is TGTGCCAGCAGTTTAGCGCTAACCCTAGCGGGTGACCCTAGCACAGATACGCAGTATTTT. This encodes CASSLALTLAGDPSTDTQYF.

The chain combines TRBV5-1 with TRBJ1-1, with a tentative D call TRBD1 (6 bases). Germline values: CDR1 SGHRS, CDR2 YFSETQ. V lost 0 bases, J lost 0 bases, and 12 bases lay in between. The length of the CDR3 is 16 residues. CDR3 sequence: CASSLASEGVNTEAFF. As DNA, the CDR3 is TGCGCCAGCAGCTTGGCCTCGGAGGGGGTGAACACTGAAGCTTTCTTT.

The genes are TRBV27 and TRBJ1-6; D is uncertain. Per germline, CDR1 MNHEY and CDR2 SMNVEV (reference sequence). Trimming left V 3 bases short and J 0 bases short, with 12 bases between. This CDR3 has 17 amino acids. This chain's CDR3 is CASSFWTESSYNSPLHF. CDR3 in DNA: TGTGCCAGCAGTTTCTGGACGGAAAGCTCCTATAATTCACCCCTCCACTTT.

The chain has TRBV6-5 and TRBJ1-1, with D possibly being TRBD1 (5 bases). This CDR3 has 16 amino acids. Germline-derived CDR1 and CDR2 are MNHEY and SVGAGI. V dropped 0 bases and J dropped 5 bases, with 16 bases sitting between them. For the CDR3, the DNA is TGTGCCAGCAGTTACTCTGTGAACAGCGGGGGGACTGAAGCTTTCTTT. It encodes CASSYSVNSGGTEAFF.

The chain is built from TRBV12-3 or TRBV12-4 and TRBJ1-4; TRBD1 aligns across 9 bases. With V trimmed by 6 bases and J by 5 bases, 7 bases remained unmatched. The CDR3 has 15 residues. The CDR3 loop reads CASRKPGQGNEKLFF. CDR3 in DNA: TGTGCCAGCAGGAAACCGGGACAGGGAAATGAAAAACTGTTTTTT.

V and J are TRBV6-1 and TRBJ1-1; 8 bases align to TRBD1. The CDR3 is 15 amino acids. V trimming: 5 bases; J trimming: 1 base; junction bases outside the gene matches: 6. CDR1 MNHNS and CDR2 SASEGT come from the germline V gene. The CDR3 here is CASSRQGSKNTEAFF. CDR3 bases: TGTGCCAGCAGTCGACAGGGGAGTAAGAACACTGAAGCTTTCTTT.

As for this clonotype: Just one base apart from a much larger clone, this may be a read error. In nucleotides, the CDR3 is TGTGCCAGCAGTAACTCGGGGACAGATACGCAGTATTTT. Amino acids: CASSNSGTDTQYF. The V gene is TRBV5-6, the J gene TRBJ2-3; possibly TRBD2 for D (5 bases). This CDR3 comprises 13 residues. The V end was cut by 5 bases, the J end by 3 bases, with 10 bases between. CDR1 and CDR2 from the germline V gene are SGHDT and YYEEEE. Full variable domain (rest looked up from reference TRBV5-6 and TRBJ2-3): DAGVTQSPTHLIKTRGQQVTLRCSPKSGHDTVSWYQQALGQGPQFIFQYYEEEERQRGNFPDRFSGHQFPNYSSELNVNALLLGDSALYLCASSNSGTDTQYFGPGTRLTVL.

This clonotype was counted only a few times. J is TRBJ1-4 and V is TRBV28; D is unresolved. The CDR3 has 13 amino acids. V was shortened by 5 bases and J by 12 bases, with 16 bases between the two germline ends. Germline V gene sequence: CDR1 MDHEN, CDR2 SYDVKM. The CDR3, as DNA: TGTGCCAGCAGTGCCCAGGTTGAAAGGGAACTGTTTTTT. Protein sequence: CASSAQVERELFF.